A selection of T cell receptor beta chains follows, all from one sample in a study of blood T cell repertoires in COVID-19. The protocol was immunoSEQ multiplex PCR, while the TCRdb copy is restricted to in-frame clones and leaves out a portion. Of 100,000 to 150,000 clones listed, about three quarters were seen once; the top ten hold 0.75% to 0.9%. Sequencing was carried out using peripheral blood. These receptor sequences come from a human donor with acute or convalescent COVID-19. The donor label of this sample is uncertain. The CDR3 runs from the conserved cysteine through the conserved F or W. Each record gives: D gene, V gene, J gene, clone size, CDR3 DNA, CDR3 protein. D genes are given only for firm matches. Size is stated for part of the rows, as once, few or many counts, or as a class when the clone is expanded.

.	TRBV7-8	TRBJ1-2	.	TGTGCCAGCAGCTTATACGCCGGGGATCCAAACTATGGCTACACCTTC	CASSLYAGDPNYGYTF
.	TRBV5-1	TRBJ1-4	.	TGCGCCAGCCAACAGGGAGCGGCTAATGAAAAACTGTTTTTT	CASQQGAANEKLFF
TRBD2	TRBV7-8	TRBJ2-1	.	TGTGCCAGCAGACATAGCGGGGGGAACACGTGGAATGAGCAGTTCTTC	CASRHSGGNTWNEQFF
.	TRBV7-6	TRBJ2-1	.	TGTGCCAGCAGCCAGGGGATGGCTAAACTCAATGAGCAGTTCTTC	CASSQGMAKLNEQFF
.	TRBV3-1/TRBV3-2	TRBJ2-5	.	TGTGCCAGCAGCCAAGAGGGGGGCCAGTACTTC	CASSQEGGQYF
.	TRBV21-1	TRBJ2-1	.	TGTGCCAGCAGCAAACCGGGACAGGGGGACAATGAGCAGTTCTTC	CASSKPGQGDNEQFF
.	TRBV5-1	TRBJ1-1	.	TGCGCCAGCAGCAATCAGGACACCCGACGGACTGAAGCTTTCTTT	CASSNQDTRRTEAFF
TRBD1	TRBV11-1	TRBJ2-1	.	TGTGCCAGCAGCTTACACCGGGACAGGAGCTACAATGAGCAGTTCTTC	CASSLHRDRSYNEQFF
TRBD1	TRBV7-2	TRBJ1-4	.	TGTGCCAGCAGCTACTGGGCGGACAGGTTGAGCGGAAAACTGTTTTTT	CASSYWADRLSGKLFF
.	TRBV5-1	TRBJ1-1	.	TGCGCCAGCAGCGAACCGGGAGGGCGGAACACTGAAGCTTTCTTT	CASSEPGGRNTEAFF
TRBD1	TRBV30	TRBJ2-3	.	TGTGCCTGGAGCGTAGGGGGCTTCACAGATACGCAGTATTTT	CAWSVGGFTDTQYF
.	TRBV11-1	TRBJ1-5	.	TGTGCCAGCAGCTTAGAGAACAGGTCAGAGTGTTGGGATTTT	CASSLENRSECWDF
TRBD1	TRBV6-5	TRBJ1-2	.	TGTGCCAGCAGCCGCGACAGGGGTAACTATGGCTACACCTTC	CASSRDRGNYGYTF
.	TRBV5-1	TRBJ1-1	.	TGCGCCAGCAGCCTGGGGGGAGGTCGGATTAACACTGAAGCTTTCTTT	CASSLGGGRINTEAFF
.	TRBV5-4	TRBJ1-2	few	TGTGCCAGCAGCTGGGACACGAACTATGGCTACACCTTC	CASSWDTNYGYTF
.	TRBV7-2	TRBJ1-6	.	TGTGCCAGCAGCTTTTCGGGGGAATCACCCCTCCACTTT	CASSFSGESPLHF
.	TRBV4-1	TRBJ1-3	.	TGCGCCAGCAGCCTGAGGGAGGGATTTGTGGGCTCGGGCTCTGGAAACACCATATATTTT	CASSLREGFVGSGSGNTIYF
TRBD2	TRBV18	TRBJ2-1	.	TGTGCCAGCTCACCTCTCAGCGGGGGGGCAGTTGAGCAGTTCTTC	CASSPLSGGAVEQFF
.	TRBV5-1	TRBJ1-2	.	TGCGCCAGCAGCTTGACGGGGGGCCCCTATGGCTACACCTTC	CASSLTGGPYGYTF
TRBD1	TRBV29-1	TRBJ2-7	few	TGCAGCGTTGCCCCCCGAAGGGGGCGAAACGAGCAGTACTTC	CSVAPRRGRNEQYF
TRBD2	TRBV29-1	TRBJ2-5	.	TGCAGCTACAGCGGGGGGGCCCGGTCATCCCGAGAGACCCAGTACTTC	CSYSGGARSSRETQYF
.	TRBV19	TRBJ1-5	few	TGTGCCAGTAGCGGAGGACAGAACAATCAGCCCCAGCATTTT	CASSGGQNNQPQHF
TRBD1	TRBV15	TRBJ1-3	.	TGTGCCACCAGCACAAGAGACAGGGAACCTGGAAACACCATATATTTT	CATSTRDREPGNTIYF
.	TRBV28	TRBJ2-1	.	TGTGCCAGCAGTCCCCCGTCGGACAGTAATGAGCAGTTCTTC	CASSPPSDSNEQFF
TRBD1	TRBV15	TRBJ1-5	.	TGTGCCACCAGCAGAGGATTGGAGGGACAGGGGAGTAGCAATCAGCCCCAGCATTTT	CATSRGLEGQGSSNQPQHF
.	TRBV6-5	TRBJ1-6	.	TGTGCCAGCAGCAGGGGTAGTGGTAATTCACCCCTCCACTTT	CASSRGSGNSPLHF
.	TRBV15	TRBJ1-2	.	TGTGCCACCAGCAGGGGTCGACTTGAAACTAACTATGGCTACACCTTC	CATSRGRLETNYGYTF
.	TRBV28	TRBJ1-2	few	TGTGCCAGCAGCACCTCGACAGGCTATGGCTACACCTTC	CASSTSTGYGYTF
TRBD1	TRBV27	TRBJ1-6	.	TGTGCCAGCAGCCTACAGGGGAATTCACCCCTCCACTTT	CASSLQGNSPLHF
TRBD1	TRBV7-2	TRBJ1-2	.	TGTGCCAGCAGCTTAGAAGGGTGGACAGGGAATGGCTACACCTTC	CASSLEGWTGNGYTF